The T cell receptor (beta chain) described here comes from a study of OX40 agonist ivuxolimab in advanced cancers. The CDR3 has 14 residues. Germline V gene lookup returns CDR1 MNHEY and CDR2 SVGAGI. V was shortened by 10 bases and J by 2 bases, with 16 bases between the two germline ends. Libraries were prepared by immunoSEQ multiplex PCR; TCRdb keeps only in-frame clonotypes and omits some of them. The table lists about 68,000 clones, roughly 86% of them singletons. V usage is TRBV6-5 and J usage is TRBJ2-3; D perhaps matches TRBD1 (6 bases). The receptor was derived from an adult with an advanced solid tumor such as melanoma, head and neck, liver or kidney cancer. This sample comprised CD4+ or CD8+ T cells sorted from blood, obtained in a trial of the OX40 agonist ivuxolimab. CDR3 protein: CATRRDTNTDTQYF. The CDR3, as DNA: TGTGCCACCCGTCGGGACACAAACACAGATACGCAGTATTTT.